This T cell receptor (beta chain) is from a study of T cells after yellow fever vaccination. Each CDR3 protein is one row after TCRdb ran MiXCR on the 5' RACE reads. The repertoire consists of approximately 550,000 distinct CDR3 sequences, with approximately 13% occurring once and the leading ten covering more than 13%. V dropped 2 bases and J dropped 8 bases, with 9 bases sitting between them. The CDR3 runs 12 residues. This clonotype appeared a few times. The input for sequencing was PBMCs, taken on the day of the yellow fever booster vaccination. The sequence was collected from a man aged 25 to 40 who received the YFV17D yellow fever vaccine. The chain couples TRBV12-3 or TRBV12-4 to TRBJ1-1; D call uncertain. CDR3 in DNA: TGTGCCAGCAGTTTAATCCGAAGGGAAGCTTTCTTT. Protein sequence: CASSLIRREAFF.